This T cell receptor beta chain was observed in a study of T cells after yellow fever vaccination. This clonotype was found a few times. The authors made TCR cDNA by 5'RACE template switching, adding a universal primer site and UMIs. MiXCR was run by TCRdb on the 5' RACE reads, yielding one entry per CDR3 protein. This sample carries more than 300,000 distinct CDR3 sequences, approximately 12% of them seen once, and the ten largest clones take 3% to 3.5%. The CDR3 has 14 amino acids. Germline CDR1 is LGHNA and CDR2 is YSLEER. The germline V and J ends were trimmed by 4 bases and 8 bases, with 17 bases remaining between them.

The chain uses TRBV4-3 and TRBJ1-1, with D unresolved. The sequencing used CD4+ T cells sorted from PBMCs, collected 45 days after the yellow fever booster vaccination. The receptor was derived from a man between 18 and 35 years old who received the YFV17D yellow fever vaccine. CDR3 coding DNA: TGCGCCAGCAGCCGGCGAGAGGGCGGCAGCGAAGCTTTCTTT. Amino acid sequence: CASSRREGGSEAFF.